Sequencing of this TCR beta chain was carried out in a study of T cells after yellow fever vaccination. Using its own MiXCR run on the 5' RACE reads, TCRdb lists one record per CDR3 protein. The sample lists about 120,000 distinct CDR3 sequences; about 6.8% were seen once. Broader study findings: Boosting was followed by the reappearance of most primary-vaccination clones (roughly 95% CD4, about 90% CD8).

CDR1 is LGHNA and CDR2 is YSLEER in the germline V gene. V was clipped by 1 base and J by 0 bases, with 8 bases between them. This CDR3 is 15 amino acids long. This clonotype was detected only a few times. Its antigen is not identified. Source: CD4+ T cells sorted from PBMCs, taken approximately 47 days after the first yellow fever vaccination. The V call is TRBV4-3, the J call TRBJ2-3; D gene uncertain. The source of this sequence is a man aged 18 to 30 who received the YFV17D yellow fever vaccine. CDR3 amino acids: CASSQAAASTDTQYF. As DNA, the CDR3 is TGCGCCAGCAGCCAAGCAGCCGCTAGCACAGATACGCAGTATTTT.